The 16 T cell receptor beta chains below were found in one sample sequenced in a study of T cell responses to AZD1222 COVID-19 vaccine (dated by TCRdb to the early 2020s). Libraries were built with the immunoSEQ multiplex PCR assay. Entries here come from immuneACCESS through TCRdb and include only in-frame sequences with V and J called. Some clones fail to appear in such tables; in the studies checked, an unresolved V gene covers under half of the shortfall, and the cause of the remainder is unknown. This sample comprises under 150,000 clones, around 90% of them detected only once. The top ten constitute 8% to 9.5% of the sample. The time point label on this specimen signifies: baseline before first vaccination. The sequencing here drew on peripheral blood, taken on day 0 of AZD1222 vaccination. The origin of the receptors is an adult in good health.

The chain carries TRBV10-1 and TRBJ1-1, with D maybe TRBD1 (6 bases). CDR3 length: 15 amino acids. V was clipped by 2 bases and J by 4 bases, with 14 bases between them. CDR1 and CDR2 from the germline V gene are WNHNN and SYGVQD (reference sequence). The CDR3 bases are TGCGCCAGCAGTGAGGGCTTCGGCAGGGGCACTGAAGCTTTCTTT. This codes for CASSEGFGRGTEAFF.

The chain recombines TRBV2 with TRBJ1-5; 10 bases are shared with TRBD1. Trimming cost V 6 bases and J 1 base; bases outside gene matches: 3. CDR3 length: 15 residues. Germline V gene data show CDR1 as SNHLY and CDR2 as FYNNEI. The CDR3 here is CASRGTGASNQPQHF. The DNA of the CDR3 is TGTGCCAGCAGGGGGACAGGGGCCAGCAATCAGCCCCAGCATTTT. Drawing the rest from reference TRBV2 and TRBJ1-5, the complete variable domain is EPEVTQTPSHQVTQMGQEVILRCVPISNHLYFYWYRQILGQKVEFLVSFYNNEISEKSEIFDDQFSVERPDGSNFTLKIRSTKLEDSAMYFCASRGTGASNQPQHFGDGTRLSIL.

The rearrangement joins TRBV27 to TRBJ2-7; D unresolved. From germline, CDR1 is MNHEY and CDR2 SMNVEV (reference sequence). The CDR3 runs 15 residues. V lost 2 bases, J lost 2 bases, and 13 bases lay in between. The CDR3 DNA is TGTGCCAGCAGTTTAAAGCTTGGCCAGCCCTACGAGCAGTACTTC. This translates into CASSLKLGQPYEQYF.

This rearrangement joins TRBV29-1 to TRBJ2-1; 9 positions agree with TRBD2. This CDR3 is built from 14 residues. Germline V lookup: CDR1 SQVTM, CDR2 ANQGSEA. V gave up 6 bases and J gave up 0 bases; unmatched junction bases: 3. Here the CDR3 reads CSVGSGGSYNEQFF. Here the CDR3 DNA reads TGCAGCGTGGGTAGCGGGGGCTCCTACAATGAGCAGTTCTTC.

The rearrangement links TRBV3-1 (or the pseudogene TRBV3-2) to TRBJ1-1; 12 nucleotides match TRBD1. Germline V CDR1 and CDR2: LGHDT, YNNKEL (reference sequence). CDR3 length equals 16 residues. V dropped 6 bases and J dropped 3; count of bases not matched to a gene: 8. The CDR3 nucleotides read TGTGCCAGCAGAGGGGACAGGGGGCCGAAGGACACTGAAGCTTTCTTT. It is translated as CASRGDRGPKDTEAFF.

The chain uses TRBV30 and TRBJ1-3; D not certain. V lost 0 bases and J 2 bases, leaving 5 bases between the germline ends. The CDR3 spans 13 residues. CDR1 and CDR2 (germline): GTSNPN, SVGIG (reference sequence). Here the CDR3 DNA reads TGTGCCTGGAGTGTAATCCCTGGAAACACCATATATTTT. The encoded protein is CAWSVIPGNTIYF.

The CDR3, as DNA: TGTGCCAGTTACCGGGACAGGGTTTATTCACCCCTCCACTTT. Translation gives CASYRDRVYSPLHF. This chain joins TRBV6-5 and TRBJ1-6; 9 bases align to TRBD1. Germline values: CDR1 MNHEY, CDR2 SVGAGI. The CDR3 runs to 14 residues. V shed 9 bases, J shed 8 bases, and the junction held 8 bases outside the gene matches.

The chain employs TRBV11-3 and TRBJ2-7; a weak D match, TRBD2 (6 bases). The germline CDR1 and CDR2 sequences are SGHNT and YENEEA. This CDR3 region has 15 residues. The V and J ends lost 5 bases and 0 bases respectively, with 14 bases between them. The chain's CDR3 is CASSPPGRNSYEQYF. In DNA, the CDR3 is TGTGCCAGCAGCCCCCCGGGGAGGAACTCCTACGAGCAGTACTTC.

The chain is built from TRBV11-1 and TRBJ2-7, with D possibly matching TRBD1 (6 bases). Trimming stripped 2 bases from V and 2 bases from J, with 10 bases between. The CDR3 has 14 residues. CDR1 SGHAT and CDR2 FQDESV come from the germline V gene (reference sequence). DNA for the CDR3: TGTGCCAGCAGCTTACAGGGGTCGGCCTACGAGCAGTACTTC. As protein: CASSLQGSAYEQYF.

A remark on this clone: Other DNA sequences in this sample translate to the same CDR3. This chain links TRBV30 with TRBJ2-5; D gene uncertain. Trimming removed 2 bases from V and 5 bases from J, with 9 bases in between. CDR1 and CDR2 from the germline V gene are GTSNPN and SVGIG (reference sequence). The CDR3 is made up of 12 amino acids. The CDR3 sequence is CAWSPGGETQYF. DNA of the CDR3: TGTGCCTGGAGTCCAGGTGGGGAGACCCAGTACTTC.

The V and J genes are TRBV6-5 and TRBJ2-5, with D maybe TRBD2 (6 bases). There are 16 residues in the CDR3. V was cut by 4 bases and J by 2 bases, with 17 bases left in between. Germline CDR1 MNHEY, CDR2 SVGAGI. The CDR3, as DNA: TGTGCCAGCAGTTTCCTCCGGGACTGGCGGCAAGAGACCCAGTACTTC. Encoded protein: CASSFLRDWRQETQYF.

The CDR3 DNA sequence: TGTGCCAGCAGCCAAGAGAAGGTATCACCCCTCCACTTT. Translated: CASSQEKVSPLHF. V usage is TRBV3-1 (or the pseudogene TRBV3-2) and J usage is TRBJ1-6; D call uncertain. Trimming removed 0 bases from V and 10 bases from J, with 7 bases in between. Germline-derived CDR1 and CDR2 are LGHDT and YNNKEL (reference sequence). This CDR3 contains 13 residues.

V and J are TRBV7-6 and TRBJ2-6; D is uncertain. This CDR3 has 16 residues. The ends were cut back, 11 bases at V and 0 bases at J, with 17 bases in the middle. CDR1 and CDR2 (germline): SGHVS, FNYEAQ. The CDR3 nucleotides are TGTGCCGTCTACATTAACTATATCTCTGGGGCCAACGTCCTGACTTTC. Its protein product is CAVYINYISGANVLTF.

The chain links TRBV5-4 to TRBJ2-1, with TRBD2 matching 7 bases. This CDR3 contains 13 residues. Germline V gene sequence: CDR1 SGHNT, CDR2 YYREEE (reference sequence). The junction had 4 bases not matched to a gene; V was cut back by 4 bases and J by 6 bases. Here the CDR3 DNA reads TGTGCCAGCAGCCGGGACTACCTCAATGAGCAGTTCTTC. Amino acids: CASSRDYLNEQFF. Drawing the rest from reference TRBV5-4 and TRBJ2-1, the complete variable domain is ETGVTQSPTHLIKTRGQQVTLRCSSQSGHNTVSWYQQALGQGPQFIFQYYREEENGRGNFPPRFSGLQFPNYSSELNVNALELDDSALYLCASSRDYLNEQFFGPGTRLTVL.

The CDR3 DNA reads as TGTGCCAGCAGTCCTCAGTACTCGCCCCAGCATTTT. This codes for CASSPQYSPQHF. The chain has TRBV28 and TRBJ1-5, with D unresolved. This CDR3 contains 12 residues. Trimming took 5 bases from V and 9 from J, leaving 11 bases between them. Per germline, CDR1 MDHEN and CDR2 SYDVKM.

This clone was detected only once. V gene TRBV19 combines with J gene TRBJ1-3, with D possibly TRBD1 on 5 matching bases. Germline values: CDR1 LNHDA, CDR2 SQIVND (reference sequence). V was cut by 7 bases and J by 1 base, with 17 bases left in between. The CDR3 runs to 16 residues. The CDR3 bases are TGTGCCAGTACCTATTTCCAGGACATATCTGGAAACACCATATATTTT. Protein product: CASTYFQDISGNTIYF.